This TCR beta chain derives from a study of T-cell reconstitution after alpha-beta-depleted transplantation in children. In this sample, this clonotype turned up many times. It was with unique molecular identifiers that the TCRbeta library was prepared. TCRdb recomputed calls from the PCR reads with MiXCR, one row per CDR3 protein. Of 400,000 to 550,000 distinct CDR3 sequences listed, roughly a tenth are singletons. This CDR3 has 15 residues. CDR1 LNHNV and CDR2 YYDKDF come from the germline V gene (reference sequence). The trim removed 3 bases at V and 5 bases at J, leaving 6 bases unmatched. This TCR derives from a child aged 2 to 9 with inherited bone marrow failure, due to receive a stem cell transplant. The gene calls are TRBV15 and TRBJ2-5; TRBD2 aligns across 10 bases. This specimen was PBMCs, taken before TCRalphabeta/CD19-depleted stem cell transplant. In DNA form, the CDR3 reads TGTGCCACCAGCAGGCTAGCGGGAGTCAGCGAGACCCAGTACTTC. Translated: CATSRLAGVSETQYF. Using reference TRBV15 and TRBJ2-5 for the parts outside the CDR3, the full variable domain is DAMVIQNPRYQVTQFGKPVTLSCSQTLNHNVMYWYQQKSSQAPKLLFHYYDKDFNNEADTPDNFQSRRPNTSFCFLDIRSPGLGDTAMYLCATSRLAGVSETQYFGPGTRLLVL.